The TCR beta chain under discussion was sequenced for a study of blood T cell repertoires in COVID-19. Profiled with immunoSEQ multiplex PCR; TCRdb holds only in-frame clones, not every one. The data contain more than 100,000 clones, less than 85% of them singletons. CDR3 size: 15 residues. This sequence originates from a woman aged 80 or over with acute or convalescent COVID-19. Sequencing used peripheral blood. This sequence joins TRBV12-1 and TRBJ2-1; the table's D call, TRBD2, has no DNA check behind it. TRBV12-1 has pseudogene status. The CDR3 DNA is TGTGCCAGCAGCTTATGGCGGAGCTCCTACAATGAGCAGTTCTTC. The encoded protein is CASSLWRSSYNEQFF.